The sequence of this TCR beta chain was determined in a study of blood T cell repertoires in COVID-19. The data were produced by immunoSEQ multiplex PCR, yet TCRdb's version contains in-frame clones alone and is incomplete. The profile shows roughly 700,000 clones, approximately 90% of them singletons. Between the trimmed V and J ends, which lost 1 base and 4 bases, there was a span of 14 bases. Germline loops: CDR1 MNHEY, CDR2 SMNVEV (reference sequence). This CDR3 has 16 amino acids. The sample consisted of peripheral blood. This receptor was taken from a woman younger than 30 with acute or convalescent COVID-19. The gene calls are TRBV27 and TRBJ1-5, with D uncertain. CDR3 bases: TGTGCCAGCAGTTTATTCGGAGCTAGGAGGAATCAGCCCCAGCATTTT. Its translation is CASSLFGARRNQPQHF.